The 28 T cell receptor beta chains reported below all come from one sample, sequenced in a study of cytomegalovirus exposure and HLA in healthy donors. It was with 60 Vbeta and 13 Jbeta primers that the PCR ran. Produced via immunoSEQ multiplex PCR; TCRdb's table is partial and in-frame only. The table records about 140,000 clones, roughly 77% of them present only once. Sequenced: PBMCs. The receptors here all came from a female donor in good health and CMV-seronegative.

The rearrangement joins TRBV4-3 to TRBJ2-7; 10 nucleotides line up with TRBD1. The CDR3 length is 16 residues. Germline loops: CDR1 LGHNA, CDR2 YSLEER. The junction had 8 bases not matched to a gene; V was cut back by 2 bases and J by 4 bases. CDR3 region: CASSQIAGQGIYEQYF. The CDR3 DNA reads TGCGCCAGCAGCCAAATAGCGGGACAGGGGATTTACGAGCAGTACTTC.

The CDR3 region has the DNA TGTGCCAGCAGCTTGGGACTAGCGGGGGGGTCCTACGAGCAGTACTTC. This translates into CASSLGLAGGSYEQYF. The V and J genes are TRBV5-6 and TRBJ2-7, with 14 bases aligning to TRBD2. This CDR3 is 16 amino acids long. The germline gives CDR1 SGHDT, CDR2 YYEEEE. The V gene end was trimmed by 0 bases and the J gene end by 1 base; junction bases not matched to a gene: 0.

The CDR3 sequence is CASRVWGDTGELFF. The CDR3 nucleotides are TGTGCCAGCAGGGTGTGGGGGGACACCGGGGAGCTGTTTTTT. The chain recombines TRBV19 with TRBJ2-2; possible D gene TRBD2, 6 bases. V shed 9 bases and J shed 3 bases, with 14 bases lying between them. The CDR3 consists of 14 residues. Germline CDR1 LNHDA, CDR2 SQIVND (reference sequence).

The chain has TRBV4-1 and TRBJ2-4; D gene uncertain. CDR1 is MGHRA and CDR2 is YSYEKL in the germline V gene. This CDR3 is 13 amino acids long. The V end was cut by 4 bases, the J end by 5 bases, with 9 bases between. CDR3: CASSRLTENIQYF. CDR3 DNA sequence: TGCGCCAGCAGCCGGCTTACAGAAAACATTCAGTACTTC.

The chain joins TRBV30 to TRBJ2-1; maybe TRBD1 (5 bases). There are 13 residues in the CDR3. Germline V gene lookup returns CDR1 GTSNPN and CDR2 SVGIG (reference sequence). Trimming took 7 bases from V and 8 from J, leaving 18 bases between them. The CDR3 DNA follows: TGTGCCTACCGATGGAAGGGGCACGATGAGCAGTTCTTC. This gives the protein CAYRWKGHDEQFF.

The CDR3: CASSLALGGLVLLGSSYNEQFF. CDR3 DNA: TGTGCCAGCAGCTTAGCCCTGGGGGGACTAGTACTGCTTGGGAGCTCCTACAATGAGCAGTTCTTC. This chain links TRBV7-2 with TRBJ2-1; 8 nucleotides match TRBD2. The CDR3 loop spans 22 amino acids. CDR1 is SGHTA, CDR2 FQGNSA, per germline. V trimming: 0 bases; J trimming: 0 bases; junction bases outside the gene matches: 19.

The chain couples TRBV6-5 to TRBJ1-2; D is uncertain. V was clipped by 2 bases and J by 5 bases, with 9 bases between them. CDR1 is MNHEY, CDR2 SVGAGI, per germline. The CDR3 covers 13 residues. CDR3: CASSYGLGYGYTF. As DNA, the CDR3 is TGTGCCAGCAGTTACGGGCTTGGGTATGGCTACACCTTC.

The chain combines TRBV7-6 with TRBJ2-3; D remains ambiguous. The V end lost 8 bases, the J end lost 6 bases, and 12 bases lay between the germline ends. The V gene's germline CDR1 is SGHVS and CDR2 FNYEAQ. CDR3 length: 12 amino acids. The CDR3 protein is CASQNPGDTQYF. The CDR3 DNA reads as TGTGCCAGCCAAAACCCTGGCGATACGCAGTATTTT.

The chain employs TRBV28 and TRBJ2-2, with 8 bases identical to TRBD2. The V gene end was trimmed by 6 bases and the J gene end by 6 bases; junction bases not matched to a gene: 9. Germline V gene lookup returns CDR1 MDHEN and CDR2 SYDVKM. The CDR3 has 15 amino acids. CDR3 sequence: CASSPRAGGAGELFF. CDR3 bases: TGTGCCAGCAGCCCAAGGGCGGGAGGCGCCGGGGAGCTGTTTTTT.

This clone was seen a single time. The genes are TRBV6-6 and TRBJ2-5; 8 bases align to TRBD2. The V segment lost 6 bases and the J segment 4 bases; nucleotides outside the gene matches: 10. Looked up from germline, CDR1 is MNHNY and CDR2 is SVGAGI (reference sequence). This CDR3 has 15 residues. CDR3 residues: CASRSFGGAGETQYF. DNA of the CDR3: TGTGCCAGCAGATCGTTCGGGGGGGCGGGAGAGACCCAGTACTTC.

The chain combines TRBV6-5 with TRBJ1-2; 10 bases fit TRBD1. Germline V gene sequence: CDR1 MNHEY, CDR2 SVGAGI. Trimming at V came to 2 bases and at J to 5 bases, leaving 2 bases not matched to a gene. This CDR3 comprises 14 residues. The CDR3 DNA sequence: TGTGCCAGCAGTTACGGGGGACAGGGGTATGGCTACACCTTC. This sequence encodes CASSYGGQGYGYTF.

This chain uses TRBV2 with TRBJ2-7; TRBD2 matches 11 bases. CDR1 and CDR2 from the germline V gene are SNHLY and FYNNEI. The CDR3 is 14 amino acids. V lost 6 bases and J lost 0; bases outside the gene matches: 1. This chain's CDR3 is CASRLAGVSYEQYF. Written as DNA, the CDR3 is TGTGCCAGCAGACTAGCGGGAGTCTCCTACGAGCAGTACTTC.

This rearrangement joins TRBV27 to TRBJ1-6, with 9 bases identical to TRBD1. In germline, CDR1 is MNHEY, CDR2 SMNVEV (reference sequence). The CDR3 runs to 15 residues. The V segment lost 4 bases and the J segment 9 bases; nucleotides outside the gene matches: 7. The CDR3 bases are TGTGCCAGCAGTTGGGACCGGGACAGGGTTTCACCCCTCCACTTT. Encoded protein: CASSWDRDRVSPLHF.

CDR3 bases: TGTGCCAGCAGTGTCACCGGGACTGTCCTTGGAGGCTACACCTTC. As protein: CASSVTGTVLGGYTF. The chain has TRBV6-1 and TRBJ1-2; perhaps TRBD1 as D (5 bases). V was trimmed by 4 bases and J by 8 bases, leaving 20 bases between them. Germline V lookup: CDR1 MNHNS, CDR2 SASEGT. The CDR3 length is 15 residues.

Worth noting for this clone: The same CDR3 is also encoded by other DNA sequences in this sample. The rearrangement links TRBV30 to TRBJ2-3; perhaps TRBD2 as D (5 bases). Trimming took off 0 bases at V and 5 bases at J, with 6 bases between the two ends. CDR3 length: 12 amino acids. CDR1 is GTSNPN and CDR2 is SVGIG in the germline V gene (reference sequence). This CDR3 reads CAWSVRGDTQYF. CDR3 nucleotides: TGTGCCTGGAGTGTCCGGGGAGATACGCAGTATTTT.

The CDR3 spells CASSGTDRAYEQYF. CDR3 in DNA: TGTGCCAGCAGTGGGACGGACAGGGCCTACGAGCAGTACTTC. The gene calls are TRBV25-1 and TRBJ2-5; 8 bases match TRBD1. The J call may be faulty, since TRBJ2-7 better matches the DNA end. CDR3 length: 14 residues. Germline lookup yields CDR1 MGHDK and CDR2 SYGVNS.

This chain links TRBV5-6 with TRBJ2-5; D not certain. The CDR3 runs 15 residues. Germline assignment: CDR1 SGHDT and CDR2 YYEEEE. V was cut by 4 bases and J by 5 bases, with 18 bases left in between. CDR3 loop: CASSRAPSLSETQYF. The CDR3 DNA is TGTGCCAGCAGCCGCGCCCCAAGCTTGTCCGAGACCCAGTACTTC.

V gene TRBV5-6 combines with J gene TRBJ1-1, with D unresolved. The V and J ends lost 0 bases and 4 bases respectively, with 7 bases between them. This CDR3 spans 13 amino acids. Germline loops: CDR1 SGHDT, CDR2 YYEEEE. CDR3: CASSLVVSTEAFF. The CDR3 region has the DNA TGTGCCAGCAGCTTGGTCGTGAGCACTGAAGCTTTCTTT.

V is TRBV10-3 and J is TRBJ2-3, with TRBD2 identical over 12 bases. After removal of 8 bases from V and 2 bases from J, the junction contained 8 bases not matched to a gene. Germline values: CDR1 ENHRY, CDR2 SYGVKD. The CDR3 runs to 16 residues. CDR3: CAISLRLAGDTDTQYF. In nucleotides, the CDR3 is TGTGCCATCTCACTTCGACTAGCGGGGGACACAGATACGCAGTATTTT.

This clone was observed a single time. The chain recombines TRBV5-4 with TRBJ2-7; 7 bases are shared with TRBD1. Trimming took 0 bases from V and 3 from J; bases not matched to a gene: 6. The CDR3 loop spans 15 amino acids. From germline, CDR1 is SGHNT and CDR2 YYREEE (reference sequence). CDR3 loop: CASSLETGSVYEQYF. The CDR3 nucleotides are TGTGCCAGCAGCTTGGAGACAGGGTCGGTCTACGAGCAGTACTTC.

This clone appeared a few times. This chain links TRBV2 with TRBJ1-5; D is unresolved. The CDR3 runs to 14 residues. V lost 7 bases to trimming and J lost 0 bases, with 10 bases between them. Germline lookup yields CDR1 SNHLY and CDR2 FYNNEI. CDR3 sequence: CASTSGTSNQPQHF. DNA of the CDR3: TGTGCCAGCACCTCTGGCACTAGCAATCAGCCCCAGCATTTT.

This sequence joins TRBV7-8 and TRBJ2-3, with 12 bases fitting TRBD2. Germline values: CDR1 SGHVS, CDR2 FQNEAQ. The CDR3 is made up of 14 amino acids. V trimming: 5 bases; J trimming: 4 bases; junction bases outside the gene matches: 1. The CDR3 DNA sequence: TGTGCCAGCAGCCCTAGCGGGAGGGCAGATACGCAGTATTTT. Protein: CASSPSGRADTQYF.

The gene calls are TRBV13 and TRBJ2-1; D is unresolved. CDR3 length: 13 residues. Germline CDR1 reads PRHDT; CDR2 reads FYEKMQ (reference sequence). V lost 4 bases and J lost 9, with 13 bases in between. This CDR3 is CASSYTRSFEQFF. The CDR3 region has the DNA TGTGCCAGCAGCTACACCCGTAGCTTTGAGCAGTTCTTC.

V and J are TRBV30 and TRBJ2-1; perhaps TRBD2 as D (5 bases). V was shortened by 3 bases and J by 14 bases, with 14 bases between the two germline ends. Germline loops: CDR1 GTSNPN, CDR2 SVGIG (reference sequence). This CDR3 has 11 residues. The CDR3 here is CAWRVGVVEFF. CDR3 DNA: TGTGCCTGGAGGGTCGGGGTGGTAGAGTTCTTC.

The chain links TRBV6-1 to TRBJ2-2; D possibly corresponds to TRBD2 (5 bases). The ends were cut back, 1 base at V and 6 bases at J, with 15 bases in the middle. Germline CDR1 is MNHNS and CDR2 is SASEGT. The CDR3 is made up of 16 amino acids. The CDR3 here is CASSEVPGKVAGELFF. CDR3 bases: TGTGCCAGCAGTGAAGTGCCGGGAAAAGTCGCCGGGGAGCTGTTTTTT.

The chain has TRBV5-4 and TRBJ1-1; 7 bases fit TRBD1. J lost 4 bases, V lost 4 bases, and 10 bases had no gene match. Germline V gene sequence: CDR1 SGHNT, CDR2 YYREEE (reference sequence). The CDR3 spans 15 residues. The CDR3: CASSPRGAWGTEAFF. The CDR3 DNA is TGTGCCAGCAGCCCCAGGGGGGCGTGGGGCACTGAAGCTTTCTTT. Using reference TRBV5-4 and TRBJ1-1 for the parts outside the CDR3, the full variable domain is ETGVTQSPTHLIKTRGQQVTLRCSSQSGHNTVSWYQQALGQGPQFIFQYYREEENGRGNFPPRFSGLQFPNYSSELNVNALELDDSALYLCASSPRGAWGTEAFFGQGTRLTVV.

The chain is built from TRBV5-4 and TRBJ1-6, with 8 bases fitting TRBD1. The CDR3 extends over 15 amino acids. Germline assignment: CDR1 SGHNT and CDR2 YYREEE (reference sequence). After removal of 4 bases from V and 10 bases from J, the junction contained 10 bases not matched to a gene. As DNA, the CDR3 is TGTGCCAGCAGCGCTCGACAGGGGCTGAGGTCACCCCTCCACTTT. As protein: CASSARQGLRSPLHF.

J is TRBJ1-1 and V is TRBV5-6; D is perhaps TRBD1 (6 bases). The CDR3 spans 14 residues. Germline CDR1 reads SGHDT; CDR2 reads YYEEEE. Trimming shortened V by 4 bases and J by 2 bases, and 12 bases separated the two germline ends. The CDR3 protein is CASSQGGINTEAFF. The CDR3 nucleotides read TGTGCCAGCAGCCAAGGGGGAATCAACACTGAAGCTTTCTTT.